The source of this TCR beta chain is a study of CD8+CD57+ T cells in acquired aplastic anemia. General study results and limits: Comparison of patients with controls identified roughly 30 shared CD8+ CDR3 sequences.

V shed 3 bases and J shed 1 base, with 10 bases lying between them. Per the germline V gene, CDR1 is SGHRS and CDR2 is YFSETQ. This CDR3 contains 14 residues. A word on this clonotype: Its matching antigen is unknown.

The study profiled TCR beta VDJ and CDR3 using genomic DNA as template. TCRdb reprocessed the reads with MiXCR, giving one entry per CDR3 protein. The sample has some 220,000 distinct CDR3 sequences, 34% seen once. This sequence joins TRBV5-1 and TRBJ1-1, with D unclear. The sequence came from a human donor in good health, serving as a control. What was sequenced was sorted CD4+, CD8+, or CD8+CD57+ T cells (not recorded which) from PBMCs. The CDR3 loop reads CASSWSRTNTEAFF. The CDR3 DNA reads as TGCGCCAGCAGCTGGAGCAGAACGAACACTGAAGCTTTCTTT.